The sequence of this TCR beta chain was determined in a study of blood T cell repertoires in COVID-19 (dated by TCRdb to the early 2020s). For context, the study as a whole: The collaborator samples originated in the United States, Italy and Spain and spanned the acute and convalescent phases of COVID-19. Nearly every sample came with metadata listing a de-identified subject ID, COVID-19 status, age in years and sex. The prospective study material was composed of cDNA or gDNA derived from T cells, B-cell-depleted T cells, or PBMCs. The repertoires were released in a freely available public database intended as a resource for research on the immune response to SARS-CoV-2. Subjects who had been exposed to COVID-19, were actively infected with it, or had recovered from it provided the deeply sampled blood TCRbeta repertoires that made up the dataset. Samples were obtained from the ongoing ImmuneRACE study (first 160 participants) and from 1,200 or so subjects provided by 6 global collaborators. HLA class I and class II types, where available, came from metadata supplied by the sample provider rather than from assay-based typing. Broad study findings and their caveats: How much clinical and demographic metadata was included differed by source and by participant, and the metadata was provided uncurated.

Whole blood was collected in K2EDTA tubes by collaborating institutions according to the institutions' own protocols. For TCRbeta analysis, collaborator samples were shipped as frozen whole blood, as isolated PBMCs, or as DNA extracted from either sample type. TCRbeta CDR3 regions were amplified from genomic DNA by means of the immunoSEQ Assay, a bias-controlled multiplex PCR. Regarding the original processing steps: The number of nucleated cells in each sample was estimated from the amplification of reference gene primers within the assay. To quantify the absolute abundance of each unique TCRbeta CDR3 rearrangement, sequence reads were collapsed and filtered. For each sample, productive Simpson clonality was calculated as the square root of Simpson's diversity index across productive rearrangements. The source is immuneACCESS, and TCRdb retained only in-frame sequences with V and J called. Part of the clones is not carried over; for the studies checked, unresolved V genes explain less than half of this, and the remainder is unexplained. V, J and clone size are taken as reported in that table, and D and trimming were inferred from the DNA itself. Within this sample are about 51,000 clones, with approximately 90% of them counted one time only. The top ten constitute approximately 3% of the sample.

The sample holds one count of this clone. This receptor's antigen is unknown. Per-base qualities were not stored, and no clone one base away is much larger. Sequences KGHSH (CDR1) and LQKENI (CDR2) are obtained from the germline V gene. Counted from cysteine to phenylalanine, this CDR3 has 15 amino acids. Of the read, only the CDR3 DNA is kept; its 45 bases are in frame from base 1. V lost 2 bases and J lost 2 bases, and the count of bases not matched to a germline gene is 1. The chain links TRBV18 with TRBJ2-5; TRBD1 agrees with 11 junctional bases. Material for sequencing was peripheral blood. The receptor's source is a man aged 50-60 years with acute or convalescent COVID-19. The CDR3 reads CASSPGTGGQETQYF. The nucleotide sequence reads TGTGCCAGCTCACCAGGGACAGGGGGTCAAGAGACCCAGTACTTC.